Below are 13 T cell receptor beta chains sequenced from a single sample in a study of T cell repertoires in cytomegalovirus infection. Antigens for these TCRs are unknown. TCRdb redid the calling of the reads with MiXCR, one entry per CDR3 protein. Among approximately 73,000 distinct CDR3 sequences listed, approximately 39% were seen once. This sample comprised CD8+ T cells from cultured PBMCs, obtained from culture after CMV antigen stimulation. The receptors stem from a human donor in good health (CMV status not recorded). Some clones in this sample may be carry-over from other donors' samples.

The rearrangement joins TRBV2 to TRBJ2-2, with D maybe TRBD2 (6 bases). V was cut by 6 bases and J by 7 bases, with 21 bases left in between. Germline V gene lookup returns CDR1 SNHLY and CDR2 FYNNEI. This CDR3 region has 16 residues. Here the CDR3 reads CASRGPTGDPNGELFF. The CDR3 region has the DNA TGTGCCAGCAGGGGCCCCACGGGGGACCCAAACGGGGAGCTGTTTTTT.

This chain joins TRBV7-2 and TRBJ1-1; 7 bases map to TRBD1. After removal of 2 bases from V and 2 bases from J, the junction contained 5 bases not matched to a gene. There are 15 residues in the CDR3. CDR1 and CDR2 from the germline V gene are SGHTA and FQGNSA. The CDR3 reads CASSLSTGTNTEAFF. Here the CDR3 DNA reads TGTGCCAGCAGCTTATCGACAGGGACAAACACTGAAGCTTTCTTT.

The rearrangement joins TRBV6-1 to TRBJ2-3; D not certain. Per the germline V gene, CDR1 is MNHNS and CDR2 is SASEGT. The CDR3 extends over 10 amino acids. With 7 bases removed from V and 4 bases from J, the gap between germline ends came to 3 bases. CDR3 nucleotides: TGTGCCAGCAAGGCAGATACGCAGTATTTT. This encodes CASKADTQYF.

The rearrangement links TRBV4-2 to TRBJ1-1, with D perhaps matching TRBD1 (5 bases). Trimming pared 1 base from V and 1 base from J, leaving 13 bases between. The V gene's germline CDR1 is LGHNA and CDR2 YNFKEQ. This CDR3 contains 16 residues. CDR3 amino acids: CASSQVLQDPNTEAFF. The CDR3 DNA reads TGTGCCAGCAGCCAAGTCTTACAGGATCCGAACACTGAAGCTTTCTTT.

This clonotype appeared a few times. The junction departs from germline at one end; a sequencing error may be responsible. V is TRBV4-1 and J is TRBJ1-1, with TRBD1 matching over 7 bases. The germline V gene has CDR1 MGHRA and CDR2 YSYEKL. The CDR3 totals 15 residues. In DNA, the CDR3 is TGCGCCAGTAGCCAGTCCAGGGGGATGAACACTGAAGCTTTCTTT. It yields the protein CASSQSRGMNTEAFF.

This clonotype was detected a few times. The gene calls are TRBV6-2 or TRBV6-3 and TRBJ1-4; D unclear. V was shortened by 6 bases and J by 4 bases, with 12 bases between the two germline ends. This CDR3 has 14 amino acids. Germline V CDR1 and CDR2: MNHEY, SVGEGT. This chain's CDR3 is CASRSGRINEKLFF. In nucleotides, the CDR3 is TGTGCCAGCAGATCCGGACGGATTAATGAAAAACTGTTTTTT.

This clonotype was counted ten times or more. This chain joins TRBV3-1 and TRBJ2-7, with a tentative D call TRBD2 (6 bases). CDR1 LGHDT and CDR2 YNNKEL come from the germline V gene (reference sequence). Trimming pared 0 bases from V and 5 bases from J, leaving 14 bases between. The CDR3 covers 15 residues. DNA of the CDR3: TGTGCCAGCAGCCAAGATGTAACAGGAGGGGACGAGCAGTACTTC. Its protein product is CASSQDVTGGDEQYF.

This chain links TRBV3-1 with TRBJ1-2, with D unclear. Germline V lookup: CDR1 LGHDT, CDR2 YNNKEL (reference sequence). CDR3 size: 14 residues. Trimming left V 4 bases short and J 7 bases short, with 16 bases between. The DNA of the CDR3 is TGTGCCAGCAGCCCCCCCGGGGTCAGAGGTGGCTACACCTTC. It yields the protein CASSPPGVRGGYTF.

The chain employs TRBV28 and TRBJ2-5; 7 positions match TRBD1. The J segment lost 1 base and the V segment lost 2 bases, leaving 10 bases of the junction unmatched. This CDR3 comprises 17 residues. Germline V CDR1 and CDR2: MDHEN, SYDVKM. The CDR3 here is CASSLGQAILLQETQYF. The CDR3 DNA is TGTGCCAGCAGTTTAGGACAGGCGATCTTACTCCAAGAGACCCAGTACTTC.

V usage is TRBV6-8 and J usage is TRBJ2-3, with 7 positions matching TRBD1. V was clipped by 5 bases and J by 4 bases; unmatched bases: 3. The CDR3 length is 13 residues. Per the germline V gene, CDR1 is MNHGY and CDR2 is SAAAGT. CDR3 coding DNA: TGTGCCAGCAGTACAGGGGTCCCAGATACGCAGTATTTT. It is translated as CASSTGVPDTQYF.

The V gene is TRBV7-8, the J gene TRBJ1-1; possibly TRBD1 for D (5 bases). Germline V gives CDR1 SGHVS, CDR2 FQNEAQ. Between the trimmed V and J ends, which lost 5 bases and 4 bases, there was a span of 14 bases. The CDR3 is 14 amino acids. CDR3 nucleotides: TGTGCCAGCAGCCCTGGGCTGGGGGGCACTGAAGCTTTCTTT. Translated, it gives CASSPGLGGTEAFF.

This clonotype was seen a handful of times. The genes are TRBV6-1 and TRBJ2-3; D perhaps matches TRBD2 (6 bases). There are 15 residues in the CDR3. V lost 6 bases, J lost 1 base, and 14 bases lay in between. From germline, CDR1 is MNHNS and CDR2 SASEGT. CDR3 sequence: CASRAGTFGTDTQYF. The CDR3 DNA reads TGTGCCAGCAGGGCTGGGACTTTTGGCACAGATACGCAGTATTTT.

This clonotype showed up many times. The CDR3 DNA is TGTGCCAGCAGTGACTCCCCGGACAGGGTGAACACCGGGGAGCTGTTTTTT. Encoded protein: CASSDSPDRVNTGELFF. J is TRBJ2-2 and V is TRBV6-4, with 8 positions matching TRBD1. V was clipped by 0 bases and J by 1 base; unmatched bases: 4. The CDR3 is 17 residues long. The germline CDR1 and CDR2 sequences are MRHNA and SNTAGT.